A single sample gave rise to the 14 T cell receptor beta chains below, sequenced in a study of T cell repertoires in cytomegalovirus infection. TCRdb recomputed calls from the reads with MiXCR, one row per CDR3 protein. The data hold more than 400,000 distinct CDR3 sequences, with more than 25% observed a single time. The sequencing sample was made of PBMCs. These receptors originate from a human donor in good health (CMV status not recorded). Some clones in this sample may be carry-over from other donors' samples.

This chain connects TRBV7-4 to TRBJ1-2, with D unresolved. V lost 6 bases and J lost 5, with 13 bases in between. CDR1 and CDR2 from the germline V gene are SGHVT and SQSDAQ. This CDR3 is 13 amino acids long. CDR3 residues: CASRPAGGYGYTF. The DNA for the CDR3 is TGTGCCAGCAGACCGGCAGGCGGTTATGGCTACACCTTC.

As for this clonotype: A much more abundant neighbour one base away suggests this may be a read error. The genes are TRBV7-2 and TRBJ2-2, with 8 nucleotides matching TRBD2. Germline V gene lookup returns CDR1 SGHTA and CDR2 FQGNSA. The CDR3 is made up of 17 amino acids. The DNA for the CDR3 is TGTGCCAGCAGCTTAAGAAGCGGGAGATTTCACACCGGGCAGCTGTTTTTT. Translated: CASSLRSGRFHTGQLFF.

This clonotype was seen at least ten times. V is TRBV7-6 and J is TRBJ1-6; possibly TRBD1 for D (5 bases). The CDR3 spans 13 residues. Germline-derived CDR1 and CDR2 are SGHVS and FNYEAQ. V was pared by 3 bases and J by 7 bases, with 7 bases between. CDR3 DNA sequence: TGTGCCAGCAGCTTCGGGGGAAATTCACCCCTCCACTTT. Amino acids: CASSFGGNSPLHF.

For the CDR3, the DNA is TGTGCCACCCTGGGCGCGGACACTGAAGCTTTCTTT. Amino acids: CATLGADTEAFF. The chain couples TRBV12-3 or TRBV12-4 to TRBJ1-1; no definite D call. CDR3 length: 12 residues. Trimming removed 10 bases from V and 3 bases from J, with 12 bases in between.

This clonotype occurred a few times. This rearrangement joins TRBV5-1 to TRBJ2-5; the match to TRBD2 covers 7 bases. Germline CDR1 SGHRS, CDR2 YFSETQ. Trimming at V came to 4 bases and at J to 4 bases, leaving 13 bases not matched to a gene. The CDR3 spans 16 residues. The CDR3 nucleotides read TGCGCCAGCAGCGAGGCGGGGGTCCCGGTAAGAGAGACCCAGTACTTC. This gives the protein CASSEAGVPVRETQYF.

The genes are TRBV9 and TRBJ2-3, with TRBD2 identical over 8 bases. The CDR3 spans 12 residues. V dropped 7 bases and J dropped 5; count of bases not matched to a gene: 3. Germline V gives CDR1 SGDLS, CDR2 YYNGEE. The CDR3 DNA is TGTGCCAGCGGCGGGAGGCGAGATACGCAGTATTTT. Amino acids: CASGGRRDTQYF.

The chain's CDR3 is CASSQGLAGGGDTQYF. CDR3 in DNA: TGCGCCAGCAGCCAAGGACTAGCGGGAGGCGGAGATACGCAGTATTTT. The chain couples TRBV4-3 to TRBJ2-3; 13 positions agree with TRBD2. The germline V gene has CDR1 LGHNA and CDR2 YSLEER. The CDR3 is 16 amino acids. With V trimmed by 1 base and J by 5 bases, 3 bases remained unmatched.

At least ten counts were recorded for this clonotype. The genes are TRBV7-9 and TRBJ2-2; TRBD1 matches 7 bases. Germline V gene lookup returns CDR1 SEHNR and CDR2 FQNEAQ (reference sequence). CDR3 size: 18 residues. V trimming: 3 bases; J trimming: 2 bases; junction bases outside the gene matches: 12. CDR3: CASSLDRWQGENTGELFF. The CDR3 nucleotides read TGTGCCAGCAGCTTGGACCGGTGGCAGGGGGAAAACACCGGGGAGCTGTTTTTT. The full variable domain, in which reference TRBV7-9 and TRBJ2-2 provide the parts outside the CDR3, is DTGVSQNPRHKITKRGQNVTFRCDPISEHNRLYWYRQTLGQGPEFLTYFQNEAQLEKSRLLSDRFSAERPKGSFSTLEIQRTEQGDSAMYLCASSLDRWQGENTGELFFGEGSRLTVL.

This clonotype was observed a handful of times. The chain links TRBV11-1 to TRBJ2-7; perhaps TRBD2 as D (6 bases). This CDR3 comprises 15 residues. V gave up 6 bases and J gave up 7 bases, with 22 bases separating them. Germline V gene data show CDR1 as SGHAT and CDR2 as FQDESV (reference sequence). This chain's CDR3 is CASRPESGAPWEQYF. CDR3 DNA: TGTGCCAGCAGGCCGGAGTCGGGAGCTCCCTGGGAGCAGTACTTC.

CDR3 coding DNA: TGTGCCAGCAGCGTCAACAGGGAAGACTATGGCTACACCTTC. This sequence encodes CASSVNREDYGYTF. This chain uses TRBV9 with TRBJ1-2; D possibly corresponds to TRBD1 (6 bases). V was clipped by 2 bases and J by 3 bases, with 11 bases between them. CDR1 is SGDLS, CDR2 YYNGEE, per germline. The CDR3 sequence is 14 residues long.

This clonotype has just a few counts. The chain employs TRBV10-3 and TRBJ2-5; TRBD2 agrees at 13 bases. CDR3 length: 17 amino acids. Germline V CDR1 and CDR2: ENHRY, SYGVKD. The ends lost 2 bases at V and 5 bases at J; junction bases unmatched: 8. DNA of the CDR3: TGTGCCATCAGTGAGCCGTTAGGACTAGCGGGAGTTGAGACCCAGTACTTC. This codes for CAISEPLGLAGVETQYF.

The chain employs TRBV11-2 and TRBJ2-3, with 13 positions matching TRBD2. Per germline, CDR1 SGHAT and CDR2 FQNNGV. The length of the CDR3 is 16 residues. V dropped 4 bases and J dropped 7; count of bases not matched to a gene: 8. The CDR3 loop reads CASSSFSLAGGHTQYF. The CDR3 region has the DNA TGTGCCAGCAGCTCCTTCTCACTAGCGGGAGGGCATACGCAGTATTTT.

V gene TRBV7-3 combines with J gene TRBJ2-1, with D maybe TRBD2 (6 bases). The CDR3 is made up of 15 amino acids. Germline CDR1 and CDR2: SGHTA and FQGTGA. V lost 5 bases to trimming and J lost 6 bases, with 17 bases between them. CDR3 nucleotides: TGTGCCAGCAGCGGGGGGTCCGGTAGAGGCAATGAGCAGTTCTTC. Translated: CASSGGSGRGNEQFF.

The V gene is TRBV5-6, the J gene TRBJ2-7; possible D gene TRBD2, 5 bases. The CDR3 spans 15 residues. Germline assignment: CDR1 SGHDT and CDR2 YYEEEE. The V end was cut by 4 bases, the J end by 3 bases, with 17 bases between. The CDR3 is CASSRSYRRDYEQYV. As DNA, the CDR3 is TGTGCCAGCAGCCGTAGCTATCGACGGGACTACGAGCAGTACGTC.